This T cell receptor (beta chain) was documented in a study of post-analysis software for immune sequencing data. Study-wide results and limits: Patients with multiple sclerosis recorded significantly lower normalized Chao1 diversity than controls, the study found. The five TRBV segments detected at higher frequency in patients than in controls included TRBV5-6, TRBV5-1 and TRBV20-1.

CDR1 and CDR2 from the germline V gene are SQVTM and ANQGSEA. The CDR3 runs 13 residues. V gave up 4 bases and J gave up 5 bases, with 14 bases separating them. Remarks on this clonotype: What it recognizes is unknown.

Prepared libraries of TCR beta cDNA carried unique molecular identifiers. Approximately 0.5 million cDNA molecules were recovered from an input of about 0.9 to 10 million T cells. TCRdb independently ran MiXCR on the PCR reads; one entry per CDR3 protein. The sample lists 600,000 to 750,000 distinct CDR3 sequences, over 45% occurring once. This clonotype originated in a girl between 2 and 10 years old with multiple sclerosis. The chain combines TRBV29-1 with TRBJ1-1, with D unresolved. Sequencing was performed on blood. As DNA, the CDR3 is TGCAGCGTTGTTAGGGTCTCGGAAACTGAAGCTTTCTTT. This translates into CSVVRVSETEAFF. Looking up the rest from reference TRBV29-1 and TRBJ1-1 gives the full variable domain: SAVISQKPSRDICQRGTSLTIQCQVDSQVTMMFWYRQQPGQSLTLIATANQGSEATYESGFVIDKFPISRPNLTFSTLTVSNMSPEDSSIYLCSVVRVSETEAFFGQGTRLTVV.